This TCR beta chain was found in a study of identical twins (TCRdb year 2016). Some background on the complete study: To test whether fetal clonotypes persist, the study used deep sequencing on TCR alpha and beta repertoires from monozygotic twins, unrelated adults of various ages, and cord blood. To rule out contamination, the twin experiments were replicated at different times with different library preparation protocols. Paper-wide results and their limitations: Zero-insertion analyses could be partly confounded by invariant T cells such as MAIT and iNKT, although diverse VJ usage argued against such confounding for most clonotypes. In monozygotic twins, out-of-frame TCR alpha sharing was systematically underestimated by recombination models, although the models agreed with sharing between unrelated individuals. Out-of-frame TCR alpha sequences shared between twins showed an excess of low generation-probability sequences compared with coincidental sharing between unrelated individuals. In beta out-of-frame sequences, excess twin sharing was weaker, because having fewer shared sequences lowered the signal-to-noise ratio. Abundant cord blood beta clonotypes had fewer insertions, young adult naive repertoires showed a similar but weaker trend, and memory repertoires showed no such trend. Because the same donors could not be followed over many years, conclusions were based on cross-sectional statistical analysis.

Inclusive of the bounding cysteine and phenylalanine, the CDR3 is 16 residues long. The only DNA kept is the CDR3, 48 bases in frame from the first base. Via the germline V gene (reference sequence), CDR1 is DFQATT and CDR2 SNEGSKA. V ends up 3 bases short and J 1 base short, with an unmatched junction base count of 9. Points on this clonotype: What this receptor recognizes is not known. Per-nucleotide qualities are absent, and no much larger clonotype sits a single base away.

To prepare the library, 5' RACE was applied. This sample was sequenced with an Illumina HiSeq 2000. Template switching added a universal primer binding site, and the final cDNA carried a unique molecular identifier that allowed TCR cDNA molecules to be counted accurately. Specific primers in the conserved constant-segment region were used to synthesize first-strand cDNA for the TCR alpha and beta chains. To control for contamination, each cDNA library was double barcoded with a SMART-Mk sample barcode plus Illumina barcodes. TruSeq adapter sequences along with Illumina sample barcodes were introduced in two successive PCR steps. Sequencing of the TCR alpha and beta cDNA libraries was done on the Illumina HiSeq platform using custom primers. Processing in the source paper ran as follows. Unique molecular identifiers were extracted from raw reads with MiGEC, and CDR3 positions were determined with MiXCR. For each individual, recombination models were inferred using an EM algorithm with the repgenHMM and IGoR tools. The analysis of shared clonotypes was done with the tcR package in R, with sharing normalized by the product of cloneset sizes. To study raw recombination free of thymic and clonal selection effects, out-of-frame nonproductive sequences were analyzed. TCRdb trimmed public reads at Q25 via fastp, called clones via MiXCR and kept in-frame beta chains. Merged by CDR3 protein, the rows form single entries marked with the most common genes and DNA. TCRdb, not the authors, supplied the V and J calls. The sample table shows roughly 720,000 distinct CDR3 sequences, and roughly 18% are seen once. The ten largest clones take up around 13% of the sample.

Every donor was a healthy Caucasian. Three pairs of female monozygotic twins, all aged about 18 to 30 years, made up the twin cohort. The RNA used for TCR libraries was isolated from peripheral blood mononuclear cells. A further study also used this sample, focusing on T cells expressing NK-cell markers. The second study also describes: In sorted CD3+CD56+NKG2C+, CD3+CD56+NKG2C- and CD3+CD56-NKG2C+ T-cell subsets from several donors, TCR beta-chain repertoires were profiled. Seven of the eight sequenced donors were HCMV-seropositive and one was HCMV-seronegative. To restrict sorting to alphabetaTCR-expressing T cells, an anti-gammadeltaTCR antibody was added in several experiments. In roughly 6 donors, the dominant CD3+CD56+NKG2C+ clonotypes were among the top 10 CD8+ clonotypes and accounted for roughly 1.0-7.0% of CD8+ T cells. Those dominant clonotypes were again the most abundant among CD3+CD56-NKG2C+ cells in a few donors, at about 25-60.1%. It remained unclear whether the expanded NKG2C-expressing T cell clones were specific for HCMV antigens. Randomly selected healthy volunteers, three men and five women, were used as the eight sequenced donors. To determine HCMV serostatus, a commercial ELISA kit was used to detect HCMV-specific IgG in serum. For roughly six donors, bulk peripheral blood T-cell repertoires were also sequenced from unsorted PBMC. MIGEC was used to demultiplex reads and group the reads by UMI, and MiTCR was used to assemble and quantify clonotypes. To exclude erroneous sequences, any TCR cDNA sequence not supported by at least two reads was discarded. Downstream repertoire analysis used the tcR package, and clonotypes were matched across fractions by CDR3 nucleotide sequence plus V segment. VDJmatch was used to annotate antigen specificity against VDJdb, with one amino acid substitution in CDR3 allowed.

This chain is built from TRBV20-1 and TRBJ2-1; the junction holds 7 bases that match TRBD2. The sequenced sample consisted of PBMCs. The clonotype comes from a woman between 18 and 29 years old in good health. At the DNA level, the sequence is TGCAGTGCTAGCCGCGGGAGTCTTGGGTCCTACAATGAGCAGTTCTTC. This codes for CSASRGSLGSYNEQFF.